The 11 T cell receptor beta chains presented below share a single source sample, sequenced in a study of Graves' ophthalmopathy and Graves' hyperthyroidism. Amplification of TCR beta CDR3 regions used RNA transcripts. HTBI primers were used in a first-round RT-PCR, which preceded a second-round multiplex PCR. Each CDR3 protein gets one entry after TCRdb re-called the multiplex PCR reads with MiXCR. The sample shows under 400,000 distinct CDR3 sequences, roughly a sixth of them seen only once. Sequencing used peripheral blood. These receptors were obtained from an adult man with Graves' ophthalmopathy.

This clonotype occurred many times. The genes are TRBV7-9 and TRBJ1-2; the D gene is possibly TRBD1 (5 bases). This CDR3 has 14 residues. Germline loops: CDR1 SEHNR, CDR2 FQNEAQ (reference sequence). The ends were cut back, 4 bases at V and 4 bases at J, with 13 bases in the middle. CDR3 protein: CASSWQGGSYGYTF. DNA of the CDR3: TGTGCCAGCAGCTGGCAGGGAGGAAGCTATGGCTACACCTTC. Full variable domain (remainder filled in from reference TRBV7-9 and TRBJ1-2): DTGVSQNPRHKITKRGQNVTFRCDPISEHNRLYWYRQTLGQGPEFLTYFQNEAQLEKSRLLSDRFSAERPKGSFSTLEIQRTEQGDSAMYLCASSWQGGSYGYTFGSGTRLTVV.

At least ten counts were recorded for this clonotype. This chain connects TRBV28 to TRBJ2-7; D unresolved. CDR1 and CDR2 from the germline V gene are MDHEN and SYDVKM. The CDR3 sequence is 14 residues long. V dropped 6 bases and J dropped 7 bases, with 19 bases sitting between them. The CDR3 loop reads CASSMLGVPREQYF. As DNA, the CDR3 is TGTGCCAGCAGCATGCTGGGCGTCCCTAGGGAGCAGTACTTC.

This clonotype was seen ten or more times. The chain recombines TRBV6-1 with TRBJ1-2; TRBD1 agrees at 8 bases. The V gene's germline CDR1 is MNHNS and CDR2 SASEGT. This CDR3 has 14 residues. V lost 7 bases, J lost 7 bases, and 11 bases stayed unmatched. This chain's CDR3 is CASKKSGGEGGYTF. The DNA for the CDR3 is TGTGCCAGCAAAAAATCAGGGGGCGAAGGTGGCTACACCTTC.

This chain uses TRBV11-2 with TRBJ2-5, with D unclear. The germline CDR1 and CDR2 sequences are SGHAT and FQNNGV. This CDR3 region has 15 residues. Trimming removed 0 bases from V and 2 bases from J, with 10 bases in between. The CDR3: CASSLEPNPQETQYF. The CDR3 DNA follows: TGTGCCAGCAGCTTAGAGCCGAATCCGCAAGAGACCCAGTACTTC.

The CDR3 coding sequence is TGTGCCAGCAGCTTAGAAGGGGTGAGGGCCTACACCTTC. Translating gives CASSLEGVRAYTF. The chain employs TRBV7-2 and TRBJ1-2; D possibly corresponds to TRBD1 (5 bases). Germline assignment: CDR1 SGHTA and CDR2 FQGNSA. This CDR3 region has 13 residues. V was cut by 1 base and J by 10 bases, with 13 bases left in between.

This clonotype was seen ten or more times. The chain joins TRBV18 to TRBJ1-2; 7 bases are a match to TRBD1. Germline V gives CDR1 KGHSH, CDR2 LQKENI. There are 15 residues in the CDR3. The trim removed 3 bases at V and 0 bases at J, leaving 4 bases unmatched. This CDR3 reads CASSPRDRANYGYTF. The CDR3 coding sequence is TGTGCCAGCTCACCGCGGGACAGAGCTAACTATGGCTACACCTTC.

This chain connects TRBV7-2 to TRBJ2-5; D remains ambiguous. The germline V gene encodes CDR1 SGHTA and CDR2 FQGNSA. The CDR3 consists of 13 residues. The ends were cut back, 1 base at V and 11 bases at J, with 14 bases in the middle. CDR3 in DNA: TGTGCCAGCAGCTTAGGACCTGAAGCAAAACAGTACTTC. Translating it yields CASSLGPEAKQYF. The full variable domain, rest sourced from reference TRBV7-2 and TRBJ2-5, is GAGVSQSPSNKVTEKGKDVELRCDPISGHTALYWYRQSLGQGLEFLIYFQGNSAPDKSGLPSDRFSAERTGGSVSTLTIQRTQQEDSAVYLCASSLGPEAKQYFGPGTRLLVL.

The chain is built from TRBV20-1 and TRBJ1-5, with TRBD1 matching over 8 bases. The germline V gene encodes CDR1 DFQATT and CDR2 SNEGSKA (reference sequence). The length of the CDR3 is 13 residues. Losses at the gene ends were 5 bases for V and 7 bases for J; bases not matched to a gene: 7. In DNA form, the CDR3 reads TGCAGTGCTGGTTCAGGGGGCAGGCAGCCCCAGCATTTT. This encodes CSAGSGGRQPQHF.

The CDR3 region has the DNA TGTGCCAGCAGTCTCAGGGCGGTTGGCTACACCTTC. Translated, it gives CASSLRAVGYTF. The chain combines TRBV28 with TRBJ1-2; TRBD1 might be the D (5 bases). With 5 bases removed from V and 7 bases from J, the gap between germline ends came to 11 bases. CDR1 is MDHEN, CDR2 SYDVKM, per germline. The CDR3 sequence is 12 residues long.

This clonotype appeared many times. In nucleotides, the CDR3 is TGTGCCAGCAGTTACTCAACGGGGGCCGGCCCCGACAATCAGCCCCAGCATTTT. Translating gives CASSYSTGAGPDNQPQHF. V and J are TRBV6-2 or TRBV6-3 and TRBJ1-5; tentative D call: TRBD1 (6 bases). The CDR3 sequence is 18 residues long. V lost 0 bases to trimming and J lost 3 bases, with 18 bases between them. In germline, CDR1 is MNHEY, CDR2 SVGEGT.

This clonotype was observed many times. CDR3 loop: CSVAPDRGLTEAFF. The CDR3 coding sequence is TGCAGCGTTGCTCCCGACAGGGGGCTGACTGAAGCTTTCTTT. This chain links TRBV29-1 with TRBJ1-1, with 10 bases fitting TRBD1. Germline values: CDR1 SQVTM, CDR2 ANQGSEA. V was pared by 4 bases and J by 5 bases, with 7 bases of the junction left unmatched. CDR3 length: 14 residues. Full variable domain (rest looked up from reference TRBV29-1 and TRBJ1-1): SAVISQKPSRDICQRGTSLTIQCQVDSQVTMMFWYRQQPGQSLTLIATANQGSEATYESGFVIDKFPISRPNLTFSTLTVSNMSPEDSSIYLCSVAPDRGLTEAFFGQGTRLTVV.